This is a list of T cell receptor beta chains from one sample in a study of shared clonotypes between healthy human individuals. Clones were read by immunoSEQ multiplex PCR, and TCRdb kept only the in-frame ones, dropping some. In the table there are 2 million to 2.5 million clones, approximately 93% of which are singletons. Material for sequencing was naive CD4+ T cells from PBMCs. These receptors were taken from a man aged 18 to 30 in good health. Some clones in this sample may be carry-over from other donors' samples. Both conserved end residues are part of each CDR3. A D gene is named only where the DNA matches it firmly. Size is omitted from some rows. Given values are once, few, many or a class for expanded clones.

V,size,D,J,CDR3,DNA
TRBV28,NA,NA,TRBJ2-7,CASGLGDPYEQYF,TGTGCCAGCGGCTTGGGGGACCCCTACGAGCAGTACTTC
TRBV5-1,NA,TRBD1,TRBJ2-7,CASGSGQSYEQYF,TGCGCCAGCGGATCGGGACAGAGCTACGAGCAGTACTTC
TRBV10-3,NA,NA,TRBJ2-7,CAISEGATYEQYF,TGTGCCATCAGTGAAGGGGCAACCTACGAGCAGTACTTC
TRBV30,NA,NA,TRBJ1-1,CVTGTANTEAFF,TGTGTAACCGGGACCGCGAACACTGAAGCTTTCTTT
TRBV27,NA,NA,TRBJ2-5,CASSLGGTQYF,TGTGCCAGCAGTTTAGGTGGGACCCAGTACTTC
TRBV5-1,NA,NA,TRBJ1-1,CASSPGNTEAFF,TGCGCCAGCAGCCCGGGGAACACTGAAGCTTTCTTT
TRBV7-2,NA,NA,TRBJ1-2,CASSPRRGGGYTF,TGTGCCAGCAGCCCCCGGCGAGGAGGTGGCTACACCTTC
TRBV5-8,NA,TRBD1,TRBJ2-2,CASSQETGSGTGELFF,TGTGCCAGCAGCCAGGAGACAGGGAGCGGCACCGGGGAGCTGTTTTTT
TRBV6-6,NA,TRBD1,TRBJ1-2,CASSYSRDSMRYTF,TGTGCCAGCAGTTACTCCCGGGACAGTATGAGATACACCTTC
TRBV6-1,NA,NA,TRBJ1-3,CASRAVLYSGNTIYF,TGTGCCAGCAGGGCAGTACTCTACTCTGGAAACACCATATATTTT
TRBV9,NA,TRBD1,TRBJ1-1,CASSVGTGDSWSEAFF,TGTGCCAGCAGCGTAGGGACAGGGGATAGTTGGTCTGAAGCTTTCTTT
TRBV19,few,TRBD1,TRBJ1-1,CASRQGAGQRPNTEAFF,TGTGCCAGTAGACAAGGCGCGGGACAGCGCCCAAACACTGAAGCTTTCTTT
TRBV19,few,NA,TRBJ1-1,CASSIGPGNTEAFF,TGTGCCAGTAGTATAGGTCCGGGAAACACTGAAGCTTTCTTT
TRBV18,few,NA,TRBJ1-5,CASSPDNQPQHF,TGTGCCAGCTCACCGGACAATCAGCCCCAGCATTTT
TRBV5-1,once,NA,TRBJ2-1,CASSFSSASYNEQFF,TGCGCCAGCAGCTTCAGTAGCGCCAGCTACAATGAGCAGTTCTTC
TRBV6-5,NA,NA,TRBJ1-2,CASSPHGPNYGYTF,TGTGCCAGCAGCCCACACGGACCTAACTATGGCTACACCTTC
TRBV5-6,once,NA,TRBJ1-3,CASSWGAVSGNTIYF,TGTGCCAGCAGCTGGGGGGCAGTCTCTGGAAACACCATATATTTT
TRBV9,NA,TRBD2,TRBJ2-2,CASSVTGTTRGSGELFF,TGTGCCAGCAGCGTCACCGGGACTACCAGAGGATCCGGGGAGCTGTTTTTT
TRBV7-8,once,TRBD1,TRBJ1-3,CASSFDRGKGNTIYF,TGTGCCAGCAGCTTTGACAGGGGAAAAGGAAACACCATATATTTT
TRBV5-6,NA,NA,TRBJ1-2,CASSPTPLPYGYTF,TGTGCCAGCAGCCCAACGCCCTTGCCGTATGGCTACACCTTC
TRBV19,NA,TRBD1,TRBJ2-3,CASSPLPGQGADTQYF,TGTGCCAGTAGCCCCCTACCGGGACAGGGGGCAGATACGCAGTATTTT
TRBV28,NA,NA,TRBJ2-7,CASSLAGSSSYEQYF,TGTGCCAGCAGTTTGGCAGGCTCGAGCTCCTACGAGCAGTACTTC
TRBV5-1,NA,TRBD2,TRBJ2-7,CASSPRGSGRTYEQYF,TGCGCCAGCAGCCCCAGGGGTAGCGGGAGAACCTACGAGCAGTACTTC
TRBV6-4,NA,NA,TRBJ1-5,CASSDQNGIISRPQHF,TGTGCCAGCAGTGACCAAAACGGGATTATTAGTCGGCCCCAGCATTTT